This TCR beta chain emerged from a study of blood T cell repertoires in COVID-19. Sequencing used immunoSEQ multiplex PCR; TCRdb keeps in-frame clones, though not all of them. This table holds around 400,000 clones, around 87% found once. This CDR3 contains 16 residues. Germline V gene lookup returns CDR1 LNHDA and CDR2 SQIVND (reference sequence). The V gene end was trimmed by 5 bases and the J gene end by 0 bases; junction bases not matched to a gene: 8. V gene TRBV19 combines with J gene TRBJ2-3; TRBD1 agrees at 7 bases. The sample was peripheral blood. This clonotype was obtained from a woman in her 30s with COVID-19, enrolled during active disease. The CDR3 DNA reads TGTGCCAGTAGTCGGGACAGTGGGGCTAGCACAGATACGCAGTATTTT. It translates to CASSRDSGASTDTQYF.